Listed below are T cell receptor beta chains from one sample, sequenced in a study of blood T cell repertoires in COVID-19. Sequenced by immunoSEQ multiplex PCR; TCRdb stores in-frame clones only, minus some. Of approximately 150,000 clones in the sample, 80% are singletons; the top ten hold around 3.7%. The specimen was peripheral blood. The receptors were sampled from a man aged 65-85 years who had recovered from COVID-19. Both conserved end residues are part of each CDR3. D genes are given only for firm matches. The size of a clone is reported for some rows only, either as once, few or many, or as a class for expanded clones.

V	D	J	size	DNA	CDR3
TRBV10-3	NA	TRBJ2-2	NA	TGTGCCATCAGTGAGTCGTGGGTCGGGGGAGGAAGCACCGGGGAGCTGTTTTTT	CAISESWVGGGSTGELFF
TRBV4-1	TRBD1	TRBJ1-2	few	TGCGCCAGCAGCCAAGAGATCCGGCAGGGGGCGAATGGCTACACCTTC	CASSQEIRQGANGYTF
TRBV11-2	NA	TRBJ2-7	few	TGTGCCAGCAGCTTATTGGGGAGGCAATCAGCCTACGAGCAGTACTTC	CASSLLGRQSAYEQYF
TRBV5-6	TRBD1	TRBJ2-5	few	TGTGCCAGCAGCTTAGGCCCTGGGACAGGGGGGGAGACCCAGTACTTC	CASSLGPGTGGETQYF
TRBV5-1	TRBD1	TRBJ1-1	NA	TGCGCCAGCAGTTATCAGGACAGGGGGAACACTGAAGCTTTCTTT	CASSYQDRGNTEAFF
TRBV10-1	TRBD2	TRBJ2-2	once	TGCGCCAGCAGTGACTCGACTAGCGGGAGAGTCGTTAACGGGGAGCTGTTTTTT	CASSDSTSGRVVNGELFF
TRBV5-1	TRBD2	TRBJ2-1	NA	TGCGCCAGCAGCTTGTTAATAGCGGGACCCTACAATGAGCAGTTCTTC	CASSLLIAGPYNEQFF
TRBV12-3/TRBV12-4	TRBD1	TRBJ1-1	few	TGTGCCAGCAGCGGACAGGGGGCCACTGAAGCTTTCTTT	CASSGQGATEAFF
TRBV5-1	TRBD1	TRBJ2-7	few	TGCGCCAGCAGCCCGGGACAGGGGGCTTTCATTGGGGCCGAGCAGTACTTC	CASSPGQGAFIGAEQYF
TRBV7-2	NA	TRBJ2-7	NA	TGTGCCAGCAGCTTATGGAGCGGGGAGCAGTACTTC	CASSLWSGEQYF
TRBV6-4	TRBD2	TRBJ2-3	NA	TGTGCCAGCAGTGAACTAGCGGGAGCAGATACGCAGTATTTT	CASSELAGADTQYF
TRBV11-2	NA	TRBJ2-2	NA	TGTGCCAGCAGCCAGGTCGACCGCGGGTCCGGGGAGCTGTTTTTT	CASSQVDRGSGELFF
TRBV12-5	TRBD1	TRBJ2-1	NA	TGTGCTAGTGGTTTGCCGACGTTACAGGGGGGTTATGTAGCCAATGAGCAGTTCTTC	CASGLPTLQGGYVANEQFF
TRBV10-1	TRBD1	TRBJ2-7	NA	TGCGCCAGCAGTGCGTCCCTGGGACAGGGAATGGAGCAGTACTTC	CASSASLGQGMEQYF
TRBV5-1	NA	TRBJ1-2	once	TGCGCCAGCAGCTTTCAGGGGTCGCTTAACTATGGCTACACCTTC	CASSFQGSLNYGYTF
TRBV5-6	NA	TRBJ2-4	once	TGTGCCAGCAGCTCCCTAGATTCCTCAAACATTCAGTACTTC	CASSSLDSSNIQYF
TRBV28	NA	TRBJ2-1	NA	TGTGCCAGCAGACGTTCAGGTGAGCAGTTCTTC	CASRRSGEQFF
TRBV5-5	TRBD1	TRBJ1-5	NA	TGTGCCAGCAGCATCGGGACAGGGGGCGGCAATCAGCCCCAGCATTTT	CASSIGTGGGNQPQHF
TRBV7-6	TRBD1	TRBJ2-7	few	TGTGCCAGCAGCCCCGGGACAGGGGGCGACGAGCAGTACTTC	CASSPGTGGDEQYF
TRBV6-6	NA	TRBJ2-7	NA	TGTGCCAGCAGTCCCGGGACTCTGTACGAGCAGTACTTC	CASSPGTLYEQYF
TRBV5-1	NA	TRBJ2-5	few	TGCGCCAGCACCCAATCCCCAGGAGAGACCCAGTACTTC	CASTQSPGETQYF
TRBV11-2	NA	TRBJ2-7	NA	TGTGCCAGCAGCTTAGGAGGCGCACTATCTAACGAGCAGTACTTC	CASSLGGALSNEQYF
TRBV3-1/TRBV3-2	TRBD2	TRBJ2-1	NA	TGTGCCAGCAGCCACAACCCCGGGACTAGCTGGATCGATGAGCAGTTCTTC	CASSHNPGTSWIDEQFF
TRBV5-8	NA	TRBJ1-2	once	TGTGCCAGCAGCTATACGCGGGGGGAGGATGGCTACACCTTC	CASSYTRGEDGYTF
TRBV27	TRBD2	TRBJ2-5	NA	TGTGCCAGCAGTGTCCGGGGAGGCGGGAGTTTGGAGACCCAGTACTTC	CASSVRGGGSLETQYF
TRBV6-2/TRBV6-3	TRBD2	TRBJ2-1	NA	TGTGCCAGCAGCCTTCACACTAGCGACAATGAGCAGTTCTTC	CASSLHTSDNEQFF
TRBV7-9	NA	TRBJ1-3	NA	TGTGCCAGCAGCCCCCCCTATTGGGAGACGACTGGAAACACCATATATTTT	CASSPPYWETTGNTIYF
TRBV2	NA	TRBJ2-7	NA	TGTGCCAGCAGCTTGGACACTTACAACGAGCAGTACTTC	CASSLDTYNEQYF
TRBV11-2	TRBD1	TRBJ1-1	NA	TGTGCCAGCAGCTTAGGAGAGGGGGCCGGAGCTTTCTTT	CASSLGEGAGAFF
TRBV5-1	TRBD1	TRBJ1-4	NA	TGCGCCAGCAGCTTGGTAGGGGGCGCGAAGGAAAAACTGTTTTTT	CASSLVGGAKEKLFF
TRBV27	NA	TRBJ2-7	NA	TGTGCCAGCAGTTTATCCGGGGGGCACTCCTACGAGCAGTACTTC	CASSLSGGHSYEQYF
TRBV5-1	NA	TRBJ2-7	NA	TGCGCCAGCAGCCCGACCCCGGGACTGAGACCCTACGAGCAGTACTTC	CASSPTPGLRPYEQYF
TRBV6-1	TRBD1	TRBJ2-7	NA	TGTGCCAGCAGTGAATGGACAGGGACCTACGAGCAGTACTTC	CASSEWTGTYEQYF
TRBV3-1/TRBV3-2	TRBD1	TRBJ1-2	NA	TGTGCCAGCAGCCGGGACAGAAACGGCTACACCTTC	CASSRDRNGYTF
TRBV6-5	NA	TRBJ2-5	NA	TGTGCCAGCAGTTACTCTAGGGGGGGGCAAGAGACCCAGTACTTC	CASSYSRGGQETQYF
TRBV4-1	TRBD2	TRBJ2-3	NA	TGCGCCAGCAGCCAAGGTCCGGTAGCGGGAGGGGGTGGAGATACGCAGTATTTT	CASSQGPVAGGGGDTQYF
TRBV3-1/TRBV3-2	TRBD1	TRBJ2-5	NA	TGTGCCAGCAGCCCCTATGGAGAACAGGGGTCGTTGGAGACCCAGTACTTC	CASSPYGEQGSLETQYF
TRBV7-3	TRBD1	TRBJ2-1	NA	TGTGCCAGCAGCTTGGACAGGGTACAGGGTGAGCAGTTCTTC	CASSLDRVQGEQFF
TRBV7-6	NA	TRBJ2-1	NA	TGTGCCAGCAGTCCATTCGGGGGTCAGACGGATGAGCAGTTCTTC	CASSPFGGQTDEQFF
TRBV18	TRBD1	TRBJ2-2	NA	TGTGCCAGCTCACCTTCCAGACAGGGGGCTAACACCGGGGAGCTGTTTTTT	CASSPSRQGANTGELFF
TRBV10-1	TRBD2	TRBJ2-3	NA	TGCGCCAGCAGCGTAAGCGGGAAGAGCACAGATACGCAGTATTTT	CASSVSGKSTDTQYF
TRBV18	NA	TRBJ2-5	NA	TGTGCCAGCTCCTTCGGACAGCAAGAGACCCAGTACTTC	CASSFGQQETQYF
TRBV5-6	NA	TRBJ2-1	NA	TGTGCCAGCAGGGGTACAGGGTTAAATGAGCAGTTCTTC	CASRGTGLNEQFF
TRBV2	NA	TRBJ2-3	NA	TGTGCCAGCAGTGCCAGCAGGTCTAGCACAGATACGCAGTATTTT	CASSASRSSTDTQYF
TRBV27	NA	TRBJ2-7	once	TGTGCCAGCAGTTTATCCCTCCACTCCCCCGAGCAGTACTTC	CASSLSLHSPEQYF
TRBV7-8	TRBD1	TRBJ2-7	NA	TGTGCCAGCAGCTGGGTAGGGACAGGGGACGAGCAGTACTTC	CASSWVGTGDEQYF
TRBV12-3/TRBV12-4	TRBD2	TRBJ2-4	NA	TGTGCCAGCAGTCCTAGCGGGACAAACATTCAGTACTTC	CASSPSGTNIQYF
TRBV7-2	TRBD2	TRBJ2-7	NA	TGTGCCAGCAGCTTAGCCCGGACTAGCGGGAGGGCCTACGAGCAGTACTTC	CASSLARTSGRAYEQYF
TRBV4-1	TRBD1	TRBJ2-1	NA	TGCGCCAGCAGCCTCAGAACCCCGGGACAGGGGGACAATGAGCAGTTCTTC	CASSLRTPGQGDNEQFF
TRBV10-2	TRBD1	TRBJ1-5	NA	TGCGCCAGCAGAGGTACACAGGGAAGTTCAGGGGGTCAGCCCCAGCATTTT	CASRGTQGSSGGQPQHF
TRBV6-5	TRBD2	TRBJ2-3	NA	TGTGCCAGCAGACCCGGGACTAGCGGGAGGGATACGCAGTATTTT	CASRPGTSGRDTQYF
TRBV24-1	NA	TRBJ2-1	NA	TGTGCCACCAGTGGGACCGACAGGGGAGGGAATGAGCAGTTCTTC	CATSGTDRGGNEQFF
TRBV5-1	TRBD1	TRBJ2-5	NA	TGCGCCAGTTCCACAGGGGGCCAAGAGACCCAGTACTTC	CASSTGGQETQYF
TRBV5-1	TRBD1	TRBJ1-1	few	TGCGCCAGCAGCACAGGACAGGGTAGCACTGAAGCTTTCTTT	CASSTGQGSTEAFF
TRBV7-9	TRBD2	TRBJ2-1	NA	TGTGCCAGCGAAGATAGCGGGTACAATGAGCAGTTCTTC	CASEDSGYNEQFF
TRBV19	TRBD1	TRBJ2-7	NA	TGTGCCAGTAGTAGCCGGACAGGGCCCTACGAGCAGTACTTC	CASSSRTGPYEQYF
TRBV27	NA	TRBJ1-2	NA	TGTGCCAGCAGTTTATTGGGCAGGGCAGGCTATGGCTACACCTTC	CASSLLGRAGYGYTF
TRBV28	NA	TRBJ2-2	NA	TGTGCCAGCACCCGGAGCTGGCAGGGGAACACCGGGGAGCTGTTTTTT	CASTRSWQGNTGELFF
TRBV19	TRBD1	TRBJ1-4	NA	TGTGCCAGTAGTAGGGGGTACAGGGGGCCGTACAATGAAAAACTGTTTTTT	CASSRGYRGPYNEKLFF